This passage covers 16 T cell receptor beta chains from one sample sequenced in a study of blood T cell repertoires in COVID-19. Sequencing used immunoSEQ multiplex PCR; TCRdb keeps in-frame clones, though not all of them. The sample consists of roughly 130,000 clones, around 83% of them appearing once. Sequencing used peripheral blood. These receptors came from a woman aged 50 to 60 with acute or convalescent COVID-19.

The chain carries TRBV4-1 and TRBJ1-2; D perhaps matches TRBD1 (6 bases). Trimming removed 0 bases at V and 8 bases at J, with 13 bases between. Germline V gene lookup returns CDR1 MGHRA and CDR2 YSYEKL. The CDR3 has 14 amino acids. CDR3: CASSQEDRLGGYTF. DNA of the CDR3: TGCGCCAGCAGCCAAGAGGACAGACTGGGAGGCTACACCTTC.

The CDR3 nucleotides read TGTGCCAGCAGCGTAGACACAGGGATGAACACTGAAGCTTTCTTT. Amino acids: CASSVDTGMNTEAFF. The rearrangement links TRBV9 to TRBJ1-1; D is perhaps TRBD1 (6 bases). The CDR3 runs to 15 residues. Deletions cut 0 bases from V and 0 bases from J, with 9 bases between. Germline-derived CDR1 and CDR2 are SGDLS and YYNGEE.

J is TRBJ1-2 and V is TRBV2; D not resolved. The CDR3 length is 13 residues. Per the germline V gene, CDR1 is SNHLY and CDR2 is FYNNEI. Trimming removed 7 bases from V and 5 bases from J, with 14 bases in between. CDR3 sequence (DNA): TGTGCCAGCATCGGAGAAAGAGTTTATGGCTACACCTTC. As protein: CASIGERVYGYTF.

This rearrangement joins TRBV30 to TRBJ1-2; the match to TRBD1 covers 8 bases. Unmatched junction bases numbered 12, after V lost 2 bases and J lost 7 bases. CDR1 is GTSNPN, CDR2 SVGIG, per germline (reference sequence). CDR3 size: 15 residues. The chain's CDR3 is CAWSSRGQGFPGYTF. The CDR3 DNA sequence: TGTGCCTGGAGTAGCAGAGGACAGGGCTTCCCTGGCTACACCTTC.

The J gene is TRBJ1-1, the V gene TRBV10-3; no clear D. Germline lookup yields CDR1 ENHRY and CDR2 SYGVKD. The CDR3 totals 11 residues. The ends were cut back, 4 bases at V and 7 bases at J, with 7 bases in the middle. CDR3 region: CAISARNEAFF. The DNA of the CDR3 is TGTGCCATCAGTGCGCGAAATGAAGCTTTCTTT.

The chain joins TRBV6-1 to TRBJ2-5; D not certain. The CDR3 is made up of 12 amino acids. V was trimmed by 1 base and J by 7 bases, leaving 7 bases between them. Germline V gives CDR1 MNHNS, CDR2 SASEGT. CDR3 loop: CASSEGPGTQYF. CDR3 nucleotide sequence: TGTGCCAGCAGTGAAGGGCCGGGGACCCAGTACTTC.

This chain links TRBV4-1 with TRBJ1-2; D might be TRBD1 (5 bases). Germline V CDR1 and CDR2: MGHRA, YSYEKL. CDR3 size: 16 residues. The V end lost 0 bases, the J end lost 4 bases, and 15 bases lay between the germline ends. The CDR3 sequence is CASSQEDRGTIYGYTF. Here the CDR3 DNA reads TGCGCCAGCAGCCAAGAAGACCGCGGGACTATCTATGGCTACACCTTC.

The rearrangement uses TRBV18 and TRBJ1-1; TRBD1 aligns across 8 bases. Germline V gives CDR1 KGHSH, CDR2 LQKENI. J lost 3 bases, V lost 3 bases, and 9 bases had no gene match. The CDR3 length is 16 residues. The CDR3 DNA sequence: TGTGCCAGCTCACCGACAGGGGCCCGAGGGTACACTGAAGCTTTCTTT. Translation: CASSPTGARGYTEAFF.

The rearrangement joins TRBV5-1 to TRBJ1-1, with 9 bases that match TRBD1. CDR3 length: 14 residues. V trimming: 1 base; J trimming: 9 bases; junction bases outside the gene matches: 7. From germline, CDR1 is SGHRS and CDR2 YFSETQ. CDR3: CASSLPGQGYKAFF. CDR3 nucleotides: TGCGCCAGCAGCTTGCCGGGACAGGGATATAAAGCTTTCTTT.

The V and J genes are TRBV28 and TRBJ1-2; 11 bases match TRBD1. After removal of 3 bases from V and 5 bases from J, the junction contained 8 bases not matched to a gene. CDR1 and CDR2 (germline): MDHEN, SYDVKM. The CDR3 covers 16 residues. This CDR3 is CASSLSTGTGGYGYTF. DNA for the CDR3: TGTGCCAGCAGTTTGTCTACAGGGACAGGGGGGTATGGCTACACCTTC.

V and J are TRBV27 and TRBJ2-3, with D perhaps TRBD2 (5 bases). Germline V lookup: CDR1 MNHEY, CDR2 SMNVEV (reference sequence). The CDR3 consists of 12 residues. The germline V and J ends were trimmed by 6 bases and 5 bases, with 9 bases remaining between them. CDR3: CASRNEGDTQYF. The CDR3, as DNA: TGTGCCAGCAGGAATGAGGGAGATACGCAGTATTTT.

The chain has TRBV14 and TRBJ2-1, with D unclear. Trimming shortened V by 5 bases and J by 3 bases, and 8 bases separated the two germline ends. In germline, CDR1 is SGHDN, CDR2 FVKESK. CDR3 size: 13 residues. CDR3 sequence: CASSLQFYNEQFF. CDR3 DNA: TGTGCCAGCAGCTTACAGTTCTACAATGAGCAGTTCTTC. Using reference TRBV14 and TRBJ2-1 for the parts outside the CDR3, the full variable domain is EAGVTQFPSHSVIEKGQTVTLRCDPISGHDNLYWYRRVMGKEIKFLLHFVKESKQDESGMPNNRFLAERTGGTYSTLKVQPAELEDSGVYFCASSLQFYNEQFFGPGTRLTVL.

The table lists this clone with a count of one. This chain connects TRBV5-1 to TRBJ1-4, with D possibly TRBD1 on 6 matching bases. The V gene's germline CDR1 is SGHRS and CDR2 YFSETQ. The CDR3 loop spans 14 amino acids. V lost 4 bases and J lost 7, with 14 bases in between. In DNA form, the CDR3 reads TGCGCCAGCAGCCCTACAGGGTACGGTGAAAAACTGTTTTTT. Amino acids: CASSPTGYGEKLFF.

The chain joins TRBV7-3 to TRBJ2-2; 10 nucleotides match TRBD1. J gave up 5 bases and V 5 bases, and 5 bases lay outside the gene matches. Germline loops: CDR1 SGHTA, CDR2 FQGTGA. The CDR3 totals 15 residues. In DNA form, the CDR3 reads TGTGCCAGCAGCATGACAGGGGGCGCGACCGGGGAGCTGTTTTTT. Protein: CASSMTGGATGELFF. Looking up the rest from reference TRBV7-3 and TRBJ2-2 gives the full variable domain: GAGVSQTPSNKVTEKGKYVELRCDPISGHTALYWYRQSLGQGPEFLIYFQGTGAADDSGLPNDRFFAVRPEGSVSTLKIQRTERGDSAVYLCASSMTGGATGELFFGEGSRLTVL.

The chain combines TRBV30 with TRBJ1-1; 7 bases match TRBD1. CDR3 length: 12 amino acids. V was pared by 2 bases and J by 6 bases, with 3 bases of the junction left unmatched. Germline CDR1 and CDR2: GTSNPN and SVGIG (reference sequence). CDR3 nucleotides: TGTGCCTGGAGTCGACAGGGCGCTGAAGCTTTCTTT. This gives the protein CAWSRQGAEAFF.

The chain combines TRBV5-1 with TRBJ2-3; 8 positions match TRBD1. The germline CDR1 and CDR2 sequences are SGHRS and YFSETQ. The CDR3 runs to 20 residues. The trim removed 8 bases at V and 4 bases at J, leaving 27 bases unmatched. The CDR3 bases are TGCGCCAGGACCCAGCAGCTCCTGGTTGGGGACAGGCCAACTCCAGATACGCAGTATTTT. Translation: CARTQQLLVGDRPTPDTQYF.